This T cell receptor beta chain was identified during a study of radiotherapy plus CTLA-4 blockade in lung cancer. Study summary: Objective responses were seen in over 15% of patients, disease control in 31%.

As to this clone: Its antigen is unidentified.

Points from the study as a whole: In blood, after radiotherapy plus ipilimumab, tumor-derived TCR clones expanded. Together with interferon-beta, which increased in serum after radiation, early dynamic changes in blood T cell clones were reportedly the best predictors of response.

Using immunoSEQ multiplex PCR, the repertoire was profiled, and TCRdb retains in-frame clones only, with some absent. The sample lists some 78,000 clones, approximately 84% occurring once. Those patients who had chemo-refractory metastatic non-small-cell lung cancer were given focal radiation along with CTLA-4 blockade through ipilimumab. Trimming stripped 4 bases from V and 1 base from J, with 10 bases between. Germline V gene lookup returns CDR1 SNHLY and CDR2 FYNNEI. The CDR3 extends over 15 amino acids. The material was peripheral blood, obtained from a patient treated with radiotherapy plus ipilimumab. This sequence originates from a human donor with non-small cell lung cancer who had a partial response to radiotherapy plus ipilimumab. The chain links TRBV2 to TRBJ2-2; perhaps TRBD1 as D (5 bases). The DNA for the CDR3 is TGTGCCAGCAGTGTACTGGGGCAGAACACCGGGGAGCTGTTTTTT. Translating gives CASSVLGQNTGELFF.